The sequence of this T cell receptor beta chain was determined in a study of blood T cell repertoires in COVID-19. Study overall: T cells, B-cell-depleted T cells, or PBMCs provided the cDNA or gDNA that served as material.

Data came from immunoSEQ multiplex PCR; TCRdb stores just in-frame clones and leaves some out. Of more than 150,000 clones in the sample, around 80% were seen once. Trimming at V came to 4 bases and at J to 4 bases, leaving 10 bases not matched to a gene. The V gene's germline CDR1 is SGHDT and CDR2 YYEEEE. The CDR3 runs 15 residues. This clone was recorded only once. Sequenced sample: peripheral blood. This receptor was identified in a woman older than 75 with active or convalescent COVID-19. This chain uses TRBV5-6 with TRBJ2-7; the match to TRBD1 covers 8 bases. This CDR3 is CASSPPTGAPYEQYF. The CDR3 DNA is TGTGCCAGCAGCCCGCCGACAGGGGCTCCTTACGAGCAGTACTTC.